The present T cell receptor beta chain was sequenced within a study of identical twins. Each CDR3 protein is one row after TCRdb ran MiXCR on the 5' RACE reads. This table holds roughly 540,000 distinct CDR3 sequences, roughly 21% found once. Findings and caveats of the study: Insertions were fewer in abundant cord blood beta clonotypes, whereas memory repertoires showed none of this pattern.

For this clonotype: Its antigen is unknown.

The CDR3 is 14 residues long. Germline values: CDR1 SGDLS, CDR2 YYNGEE. Trimming took 0 bases from V and 5 from J, leaving 11 bases between them. These records were also assigned to another study, of T cells expressing NK-cell markers. Turning to that study: Underlying the TCR beta repertoires were sorted CD3+CD56+NKG2C+, CD3+CD56+NKG2C- and CD3+CD56-NKG2C+ T cells. These same clonotypes (in several donors) also led the CD3+CD56-NKG2C+ fraction.

The receptor comes from a woman aged 18-29 years in good health. The specimen was CD4+ T cells sorted from blood. The rearrangement uses TRBV9 and TRBJ2-5; TRBD2 is a possible D gene (6 bases). CDR3 DNA sequence: TGTGCCAGCAGCGTAGCTCCAGGGAGGGAGACCCAGTACTTC. Protein product: CASSVAPGRETQYF.